The clone carrying this T cell receptor beta chain appeared many times. Its antigen is currently unknown. One entry per CDR3 protein, called by TCRdb with MiXCR from the 5' RACE reads. The sample holds 350,000 to 550,000 distinct CDR3 sequences, about 20% seen once. This record comes from a study of T-cell memory formation after mild COVID-19. The wider study: Clusters of TCRs were largely donor specific. Study outcomes and limitations: There were some responding clones in pre-infection memory, which suggested that cross-reactive memory had joined.

Sequencing was performed on PBMCs or a T cell subset sorted from them (not recorded which). This receptor was identified in a man in his late teens or twenties who had mild COVID-19 (a few samples of this study predate the infection). Cell type and time point are not known.

The CDR3 loop reads CASYTSGSYNEQFF. The DNA for the CDR3 is TGCGCCAGCTACACTAGCGGTTCTTACAATGAGCAGTTCTTC. The genes are TRBV5-1 and TRBJ2-1; 8 positions agree with TRBD2. The CDR3 spans 14 residues. With V trimmed by 7 bases and J by 4 bases, 7 bases remained unmatched. The germline V gene encodes CDR1 SGHRS and CDR2 YFSETQ.